Following are 4 T cell receptor beta chains from one sample sequenced in a study of PD-1 blockade in mismatch repair-deficient tumors. Assay: immunoSEQ multiplex PCR; the TCRdb copy retains only in-frame clones and omits some. The repertoire holds tens of thousands of clones, with approximately 81% as singletons. The sample in question was peripheral blood, obtained 44 weeks after starting pembrolizumab. All receptors come from an adult with mismatch repair-deficient cancer.

The chain uses TRBV15 and TRBJ2-2, with TRBD1 identical over 8 bases. After removal of 3 bases from V and 5 bases from J, the junction contained 8 bases not matched to a gene. The CDR3 loop spans 16 amino acids. Germline V lookup: CDR1 LNHNV, CDR2 YYDKDF (reference sequence). As DNA, the CDR3 is TGTGCCACCAGCAGCCCTCAGGGGGCGATGACCGGGGAGCTGTTTTTT. This encodes CATSSPQGAMTGELFF.

The chain links TRBV28 to TRBJ2-7; the D call may be TRBD1 or TRBD2 (5 bases each). This CDR3 has 18 amino acids. The germline CDR1 and CDR2 sequences are MDHEN and SYDVKM. Trimming left V 5 bases short and J 2 bases short, with 25 bases between. The CDR3 sequence: CASSPPRARDGRTYEQYF. CDR3 sequence (DNA): TGTGCCAGCAGTCCTCCCCGTGCTCGGGACGGCAGAACCTACGAGCAGTACTTC.

The chain combines TRBV27 with TRBJ2-3, with no clear D. V lost 1 base and J lost 0, with 8 bases in between. In germline, CDR1 is MNHEY, CDR2 SMNVEV (reference sequence). This CDR3 has 15 residues. Here the CDR3 reads CASSLWAPSTDTQYF. CDR3 DNA: TGTGCCAGCAGTTTATGGGCACCTAGCACAGATACGCAGTATTTT.

This rearrangement joins TRBV2 to TRBJ2-1; 8 bases line up with TRBD2. Trimming took 8 bases from V and 8 from J; bases not matched to a gene: 5. The CDR3 consists of 12 residues. Germline CDR1 is SNHLY and CDR2 is FYNNEI. The CDR3 is CASGAGGYEQFF. The DNA for the CDR3 is TGTGCCAGCGGGGCGGGAGGCTATGAGCAGTTCTTC.